This TCR beta chain was profiled in a study of blood T cell repertoires in COVID-19. Across the study: PBMCs, B-cell-depleted T cells, or T cells provided the cDNA or gDNA that made up the material.

Per the authors' pipeline: Reference gene primer amplification gave nucleated cell count estimates. The data were produced by immunoSEQ multiplex PCR, yet TCRdb's version contains in-frame clones alone and is incomplete. For V, J and clone size, that table is used; D and trimming come from the DNA. This sample yields about 59,000 clones, of which 70% to 85% are seen a single time; around 5.4% belongs to the top ten. The V end lost 4 bases, the J end lost 2 bases, and 8 bases lay between the germline ends. The CDR3 sequence is 13 residues long. The germline gives CDR1 PRHDT, CDR2 FYEKMQ (reference sequence).

This TCR derives from a woman in her sixties or seventies with acute or convalescent COVID-19. The genes are TRBV13 and TRBJ1-2, with a possible D match to TRBD1 (6 bases). The sample taken for sequencing was peripheral blood. The CDR3 sequence: CASSSGQNYGYTF. The CDR3 DNA is TGTGCCAGCAGCTCGGGACAAAACTATGGCTACACCTTC.